These T cell receptor beta chains were read from a single sample in a study of blood T cell repertoires in COVID-19. Only in-frame clones appear in the TCRdb table, and some are missing; sequencing was by immunoSEQ multiplex PCR. Among 360,000 or so clones, around 83% were seen once, and the ten largest hold around 5.1%. Sequencing used PBMCs or T cells enriched from blood (not recorded which). The origin of the receptors is a woman aged 45-60 years who had recovered from COVID-19. The CDR3 runs from the conserved cysteine through the conserved F or W. A D gene is named only where the DNA matches it firmly. The size entry is marked missing in some rows and otherwise reads once, few, many or a size class.

TRBJ1-1,NA,TRBV11-3,TRBD1,CASSLEQGREAFF,TGTGCCAGCAGCTTAGAACAGGGGCGGGAAGCTTTCTTT
TRBJ1-6,few,TRBV6-1,TRBD1,CASSEGTGINSPLHF,TGTGCCAGCAGTGAAGGGACAGGGATTAATTCACCCCTCCACTTT
TRBJ1-6,few,TRBV7-2,TRBD1,CASSSTGGSPLHF,TGTGCCAGCAGCTCGACAGGGGGTTCACCCCTCCACTTT
TRBJ2-1,few,TRBV5-1,TRBD1,CASTGTGDNEQFF,TGCGCCAGCACCGGGACAGGTGACAATGAGCAGTTCTTC
TRBJ1-6,NA,TRBV6-1,TRBD1,CASSEATGYGYSPLHF,TGTGCCAGCAGTGAAGCGACAGGGTATGGTTATTCACCCCTCCACTTT
TRBJ1-1,NA,TRBV6-4,NA,CASSHLPGTEAFF,TGTGCCAGCAGTCACCTGCCAGGAACTGAAGCTTTCTTT
TRBJ2-7,NA,TRBV6-9,TRBD2,CASSLTSGRPYEQYF,TGTGCCAGCAGCCTAACTAGCGGGAGACCCTACGAGCAGTACTTC
TRBJ1-1,NA,TRBV27,TRBD1,CASLTRTGGNTEAFF,TGTGCCAGCCTCACAAGGACAGGGGGGAACACTGAAGCTTTCTTT
TRBJ1-1,NA,TRBV3-1/TRBV3-2,NA,CASSQVGTNTEAFF,TGTGCCAGCAGCCAAGTGGGCACGAACACTGAAGCTTTCTTT
TRBJ1-3,NA,TRBV7-2,NA,CASSLIRGKTGGNTIYF,TGTGCCAGCAGCTTAATTCGGGGAAAGACGGGAGGAAACACCATATATTTT
TRBJ2-1,NA,TRBV3-1/TRBV3-2,TRBD2,CASSSGLGRRSYNEQFF,TGTGCCAGCAGCTCCGGACTAGGTAGGAGGTCCTACAATGAGCAGTTCTTC